The clone carrying this T cell receptor beta chain was seen many times. The antigen is not known. This sample stems from a study of glioma-infiltrating T cells. The iRepertoire nested amplicon-rescue multiplex PCR amplified TCR alpha and beta CDR3s from RNA. Tissue mRNA or PBMC total RNA, roughly 95-400 ng, went into one-step reverse transcription and amplification. TCRdb fed the multiplex PCR reads into MiXCR, producing one record per CDR3 protein. The sample shows around 170,000 distinct CDR3 sequences, 43% of them seen only once. The study, taken as a whole, reports: Non-neoplastic patients had below-expected tissue-blood divergence, while all gliomas exceeded expectation. Tissue and blood shared very few CDR3 sequences.

Sequenced material: glioma tissue, nonneoplastic brain tissue, or PBMCs (not recorded which). The sequence was obtained from a human donor with low-grade glioma or glioblastoma, undergoing nonglioma brain surgery, or in good health (not recorded which).

The DNA for the CDR3 is TGTGCCAGCAGTTTCCCGGCAGATACGCAGTATTTT. Translated: CASSFPADTQYF. This chain links TRBV28 with TRBJ2-3; D is ambiguous. The V gene's germline CDR1 is MDHEN and CDR2 SYDVKM. V shed 3 bases and J shed 4 bases, with 5 bases lying between them. The CDR3 is 12 amino acids.